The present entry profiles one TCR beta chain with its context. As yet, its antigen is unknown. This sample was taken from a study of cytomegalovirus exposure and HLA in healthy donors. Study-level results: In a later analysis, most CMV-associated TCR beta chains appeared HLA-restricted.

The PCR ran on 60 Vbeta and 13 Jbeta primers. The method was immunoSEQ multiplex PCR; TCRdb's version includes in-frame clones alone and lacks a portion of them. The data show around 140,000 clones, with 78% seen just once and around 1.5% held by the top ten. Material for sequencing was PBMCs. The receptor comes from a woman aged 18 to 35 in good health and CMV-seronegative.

The CDR3 sequence is CASSPTSRELFF. CDR3 nucleotide sequence: TGTGCCAGCAGCCCTACTTCCCGGGAGCTGTTTTTT. The gene calls are TRBV7-9 and TRBJ2-2; no clear D. This CDR3 region has 12 residues. V shed 5 bases and J shed 9 bases, with 10 bases lying between them. Germline V gene lookup returns CDR1 SEHNR and CDR2 FQNEAQ (reference sequence). Full variable domain (remainder filled in from reference TRBV7-9 and TRBJ2-2): DTGVSQNPRHKITKRGQNVTFRCDPISEHNRLYWYRQTLGQGPEFLTYFQNEAQLEKSRLLSDRFSAERPKGSFSTLEIQRTEQGDSAMYLCASSPTSRELFFGEGSRLTVL.